This is a list of T cell receptor beta chains from one sample in a study of blood T cell repertoires in COVID-19. Libraries were prepared by immunoSEQ multiplex PCR; TCRdb keeps only in-frame clonotypes and omits some of them. The table lists about 400,000 clones, about nine tenths of them singletons. Material: PBMCs or T cells enriched from blood (not recorded which). Source of these receptors: a woman in her thirties who had recovered from COVID-19. Each CDR3 is given with its conserved first and last residue. A D gene is named only where the DNA matches it firmly. The size entry is marked missing in some rows and otherwise reads once, few, many or a size class.

V gene	J gene	D gene	clone size	CDR3 DNA	CDR3 protein
TRBV28	TRBJ1-2	TRBD1	.	TGTGCCAGCAGCTGGGGACAGCCCTATGGCTACACCTTC	CASSWGQPYGYTF
TRBV29-1	TRBJ2-1	TRBD1	.	TGCAGCGCCGTCCCTCAGGGGGATGAGCAGTTCTTC	CSAVPQGDEQFF
TRBV27	TRBJ1-2	TRBD1	.	TGTGCCAGCAGGAAGACAGGGGCCCGGGGCTACACCTTC	CASRKTGARGYTF
TRBV12-5	TRBJ2-1	TRBD1	.	TGTGCTAGTGGTTCACGACAGGGGGAAACGGCCTGGGATGAGCAGTTCTTC	CASGSRQGETAWDEQFF
TRBV24-1	TRBJ2-1	TRBD2	.	TGTGCCACCAGTGATTCATTTAGCGGGGGTATCTACAATGAGCAGTTCTTC	CATSDSFSGGIYNEQFF
TRBV5-1	TRBJ2-2	.	.	TGCGCCAGCAGCTTGGATCTAAGGGGTGGAACCGGGGAGCTGTTTTTT	CASSLDLRGGTGELFF
TRBV4-1	TRBJ2-3	.	.	TGCGCCAGCAGCCAATTGATTAGGGGGTCTGGAGATACGCAGTATTTT	CASSQLIRGSGDTQYF
TRBV5-6	TRBJ1-2	.	few	TGTGCCAGCAGCACAGGGTCTAACTATGGCTACACCTTC	CASSTGSNYGYTF
TRBV5-6	TRBJ2-1	.	.	TGTGCCAGCAGCACCCGGGGGAGCTCCTACAATGAGCAGTTCTTC	CASSTRGSSYNEQFF
TRBV12-3/TRBV12-4	TRBJ1-4	.	.	TGTGCCAGCAGCTGGACACCCTCTGCAAAACTGTTTTTT	CASSWTPSAKLFF
TRBV6-1	TRBJ2-7	.	.	TGTGCCAGCAGTGAAGCGAGGACCTACGAGCAGTACTTC	CASSEARTYEQYF
TRBV3-1/TRBV3-2	TRBJ2-1	.	.	TGTGCCAGCAGCCCCTTCCACGGGAGTCGCAATGAGCAGTTCTTC	CASSPFHGSRNEQFF
TRBV7-8	TRBJ2-7	.	.	TGTGCCAGCAGCTTACGCCGCAGGGTCGACTACGAGCAGTACTTC	CASSLRRRVDYEQYF
TRBV7-8	TRBJ2-7	.	.	TGTGCCAGCAGCTTACGGGGGTCAACTCGAACCTACGAGCAGTACTTC	CASSLRGSTRTYEQYF
TRBV30	TRBJ1-1	TRBD1	.	TGTGCCTGGAGTCGACAGGGGCTGACTGAAGCTTTCTTT	CAWSRQGLTEAFF
TRBV5-6	TRBJ1-2	TRBD1	.	TGTGCCAGCAGACAACTAGGGGGGACAGGCGAATATGGCTACACCTTC	CASRQLGGTGEYGYTF
TRBV6-5	TRBJ1-2	TRBD1	.	TGTGCCAGCACCACGGGGACAGGGGCCTATGGCTACACCTTC	CASTTGTGAYGYTF
TRBV4-1	TRBJ1-4	.	.	TGCGCCAGCAGCCAAGAATCGGGGGGCGGAGGGACTAATGAAAAACTGTTTTTT	CASSQESGGGGTNEKLFF
TRBV7-2	TRBJ2-3	.	once	TGTGCCAGCAGCCCAGCGTCGGATACGCAGTATTTT	CASSPASDTQYF
TRBV15	TRBJ1-1	.	.	TGTGCCACCAGAATGGTCAGCGTAACTGAAGCTTTCTTT	CATRMVSVTEAFF
TRBV7-2	TRBJ2-7	TRBD1	once	TGTGCCAGCAGCCCGAGGACAGGGGGAATCTACGAGCAGTACTTC	CASSPRTGGIYEQYF
TRBV18	TRBJ2-1	TRBD2	.	TGTGCCAGCTCCATAGGCGGGGGGCTAATTAATGAGCAGTTCTTC	CASSIGGGLINEQFF
TRBV24-1	TRBJ2-7	TRBD2	.	TGTGCCGCGGGACTAGCGGGAGGCGAGCAGTACTTC	CAAGLAGGEQYF